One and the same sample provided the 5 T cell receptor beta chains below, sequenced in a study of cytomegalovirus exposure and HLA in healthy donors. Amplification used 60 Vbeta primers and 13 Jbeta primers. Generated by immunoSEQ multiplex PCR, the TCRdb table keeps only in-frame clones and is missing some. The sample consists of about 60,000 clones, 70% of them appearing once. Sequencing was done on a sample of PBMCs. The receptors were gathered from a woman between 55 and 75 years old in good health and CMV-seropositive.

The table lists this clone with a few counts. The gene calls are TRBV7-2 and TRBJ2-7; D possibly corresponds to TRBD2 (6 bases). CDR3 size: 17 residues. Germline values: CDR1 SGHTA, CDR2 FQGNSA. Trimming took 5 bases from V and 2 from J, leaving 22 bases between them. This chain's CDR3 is CASSPRRSGLTTYEQYF. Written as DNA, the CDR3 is TGTGCCAGCAGCCCAAGGCGTTCGGGACTGACAACCTACGAGCAGTACTTC.

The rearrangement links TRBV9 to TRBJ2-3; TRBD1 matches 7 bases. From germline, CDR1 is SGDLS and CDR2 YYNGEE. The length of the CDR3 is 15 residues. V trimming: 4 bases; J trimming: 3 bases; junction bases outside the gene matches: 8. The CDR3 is CASSTGVQETDTQYF. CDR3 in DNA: TGTGCCAGCAGCACAGGGGTACAGGAGACAGATACGCAGTATTTT.

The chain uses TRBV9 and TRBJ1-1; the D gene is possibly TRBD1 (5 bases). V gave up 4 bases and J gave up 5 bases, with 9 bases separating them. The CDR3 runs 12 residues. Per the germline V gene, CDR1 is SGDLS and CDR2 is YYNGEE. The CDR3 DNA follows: TGTGCCAGCAGCCCCGCAGGGACTGAAGCTTTCTTT. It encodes CASSPAGTEAFF.

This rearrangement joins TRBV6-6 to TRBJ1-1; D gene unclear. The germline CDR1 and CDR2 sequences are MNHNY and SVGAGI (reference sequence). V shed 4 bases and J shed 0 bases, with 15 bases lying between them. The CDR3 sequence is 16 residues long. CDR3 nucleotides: TGTGCCAGCAGTTTATCGATAGGCAGGTTGAACACTGAAGCTTTCTTT. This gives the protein CASSLSIGRLNTEAFF.

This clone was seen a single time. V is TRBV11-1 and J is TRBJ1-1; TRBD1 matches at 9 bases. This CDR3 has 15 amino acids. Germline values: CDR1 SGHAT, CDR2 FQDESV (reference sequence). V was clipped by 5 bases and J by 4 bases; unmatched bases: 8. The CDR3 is CASSILQGAGTEAFF. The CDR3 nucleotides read TGTGCCAGCAGCATTCTACAGGGGGCGGGCACTGAAGCTTTCTTT.